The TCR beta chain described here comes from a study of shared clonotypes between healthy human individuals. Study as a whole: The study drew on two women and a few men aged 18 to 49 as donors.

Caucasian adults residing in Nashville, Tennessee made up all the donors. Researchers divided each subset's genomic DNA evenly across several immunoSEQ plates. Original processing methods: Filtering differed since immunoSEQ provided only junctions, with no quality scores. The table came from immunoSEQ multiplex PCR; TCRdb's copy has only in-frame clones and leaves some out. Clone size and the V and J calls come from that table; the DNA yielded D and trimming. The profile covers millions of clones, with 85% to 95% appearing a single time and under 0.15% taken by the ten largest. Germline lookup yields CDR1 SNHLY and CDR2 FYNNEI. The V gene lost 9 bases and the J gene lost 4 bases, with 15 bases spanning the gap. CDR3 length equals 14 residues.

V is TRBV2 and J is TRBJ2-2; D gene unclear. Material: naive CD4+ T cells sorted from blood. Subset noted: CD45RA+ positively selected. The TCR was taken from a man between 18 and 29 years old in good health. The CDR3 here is CARVTVTGTGELFF. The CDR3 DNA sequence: TGTGCCAGAGTAACAGTGACGGGCACCGGGGAGCTGTTTTTT.